This T cell receptor beta chain was obtained from a study of blood T cell repertoires in COVID-19. The CDR3 sequence is 15 residues long. Between the trimmed V and J ends, which lost 2 bases and 8 bases, there was a span of 18 bases. Germline V gene sequence: CDR1 SGHTA, CDR2 FQGTGA. TCRdb's table, derived via immunoSEQ multiplex PCR, lists solely in-frame clones and lacks some. The table shows approximately 170,000 clones, with about 85% occurring only once. This receptor was obtained from a woman aged 45 to 65 who had recovered from COVID-19. The sequenced sample was PBMCs or T cells enriched from blood (not recorded which). V gene TRBV7-3 combines with J gene TRBJ1-1; D is possibly TRBD1 (5 bases). CDR3 residues: CASSLEGESRLEAFF. CDR3 in DNA: TGTGCCAGCAGCTTAGAAGGGGAATCACGGTTGGAAGCTTTCTTT.